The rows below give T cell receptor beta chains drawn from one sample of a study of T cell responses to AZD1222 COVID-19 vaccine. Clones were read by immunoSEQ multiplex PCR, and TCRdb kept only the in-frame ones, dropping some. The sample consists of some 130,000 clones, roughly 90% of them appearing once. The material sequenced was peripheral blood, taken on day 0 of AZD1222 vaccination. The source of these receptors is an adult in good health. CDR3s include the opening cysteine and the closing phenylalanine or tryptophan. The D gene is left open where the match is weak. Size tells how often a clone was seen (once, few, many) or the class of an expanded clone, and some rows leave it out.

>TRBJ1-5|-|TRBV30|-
CAWSTRDSQPQHF
TGTGCCTGGAGTACCAGGGATTCCCAGCCCCAGCATTTT
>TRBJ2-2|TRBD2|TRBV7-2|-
CASSRKLAGGPTNTGELFF
TGTGCCAGCAGCCGGAAACTAGCGGGGGGGCCCACGAACACCGGGGAGCTGTTTTTT
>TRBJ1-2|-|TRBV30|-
CAWSVGPGQGYGYTF
TGTGCCTGGAGTGTAGGCCCCGGGCAGGGCTATGGCTACACCTTC
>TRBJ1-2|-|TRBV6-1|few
CASSEEPGYTF
TGTGCCAGCAGTGAAGAGCCAGGCTACACCTTC
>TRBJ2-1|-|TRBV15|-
CATSRGFEGNEQFF
TGTGCCACCAGCAGAGGATTCGAGGGCAATGAGCAGTTCTTC
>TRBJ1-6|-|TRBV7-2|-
CASRESTASSYNSPLHF
TGTGCCAGCAGGGAATCGACCGCTAGCTCCTATAATTCACCCCTCCACTTT
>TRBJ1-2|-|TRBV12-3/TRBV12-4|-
CASSLWGVGGYTF
TGTGCCAGCAGTTTATGGGGCGTTGGTGGCTACACCTTC
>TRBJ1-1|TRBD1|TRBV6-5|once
CASSYSYRGGDTEAFF
TGTGCCAGCAGTTACTCTTACAGGGGGGGGGACACTGAAGCTTTCTTT
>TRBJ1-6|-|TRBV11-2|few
CASSLVSGAIGSPLHF
TGTGCCAGCAGCTTAGTATCGGGGGCGATTGGTTCACCCCTCCACTTT
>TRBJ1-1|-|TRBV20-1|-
CSASPGANTEAFF
TGCAGTGCTAGTCCTGGGGCCAACACTGAAGCTTTCTTT
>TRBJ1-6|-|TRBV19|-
CASSRGIPYNSPLHF
TGTGCCAGTAGTAGGGGGATTCCCTATAATTCACCCCTCCACTTT
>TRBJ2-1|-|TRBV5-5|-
CASSFVQRYNEQFF
TGTGCCAGCAGCTTTGTACAGCGATACAATGAGCAGTTCTTC
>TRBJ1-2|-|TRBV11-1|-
CASSVRGQNYGYTF
TGTGCCAGCAGCGTGCGTGGTCAGAACTATGGCTACACCTTC
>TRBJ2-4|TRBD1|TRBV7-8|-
CASSLWTGKDIQYF
TGTGCCAGCAGCCTTTGGACAGGGAAGGACATTCAGTACTTC
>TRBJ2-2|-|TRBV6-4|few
CASSDFSGELFF
TGTGCCAGCAGTGACTTCTCCGGGGAGCTGTTTTTT
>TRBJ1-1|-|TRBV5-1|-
CASSFRADDTEAFF
TGCGCCAGCAGCTTTAGGGCAGACGACACTGAAGCTTTCTTT
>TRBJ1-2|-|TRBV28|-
CASSLGLSNYGYTF
TGTGCCAGCAGTTTAGGGCTTTCTAACTATGGCTACACCTTC
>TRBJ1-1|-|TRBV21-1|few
CASSKDQGNTEAFF
TGTGCCAGCAGCAAAGATCAGGGGAACACTGAAGCTTTCTTT
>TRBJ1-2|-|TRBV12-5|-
CASGLDSYGYTF
TGTGCTAGTGGTTTGGACAGCTATGGCTACACCTTC
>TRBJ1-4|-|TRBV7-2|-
CASSTGSATNEKLFF
TGTGCCAGCAGCACCGGGAGTGCAACTAATGAAAAACTGTTTTTT
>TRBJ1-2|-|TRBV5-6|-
CASSLGQVYGYTF
TGTGCCAGCAGCTTGGGACAGGTATATGGCTACACCTTC
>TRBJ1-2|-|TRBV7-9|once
CASSSPDQGPSYGYTF
TGTGCCAGCAGCTCTCCGGACCAGGGCCCCTCCTATGGCTACACCTTC
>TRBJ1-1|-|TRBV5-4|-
CASIAPGGGANTEAFF
TGTGCCAGCATTGCCCCGGGGGGCGGTGCCAACACTGAAGCTTTCTTT
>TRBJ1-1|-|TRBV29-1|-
CSGRWRLNTEAFF
TGCAGCGGTAGATGGAGACTCAACACTGAAGCTTTCTTT
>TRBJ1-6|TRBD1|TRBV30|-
CARDRENEASPLHF
TGTGCCCGGGACAGGGAGAATGAGGCTTCACCCCTCCACTTT
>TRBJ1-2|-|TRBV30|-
CAWTAVGYGYTF
TGTGCCTGGACCGCCGTTGGGTATGGCTACACCTTC
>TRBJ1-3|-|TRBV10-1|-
CASSSDGSSGNTIYF
TGCGCCAGCAGTTCGGACGGGAGCTCTGGAAACACCATATATTTT
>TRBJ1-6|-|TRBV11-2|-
CASSLPQVGEAPLHF
TGTGCCAGCAGCTTACCACAGGTTGGGGAGGCACCCCTCCACTTT
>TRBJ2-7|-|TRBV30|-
CAWSLWYEQYF
TGTGCCTGGAGTTTGTGGTACGAGCAGTACTTC
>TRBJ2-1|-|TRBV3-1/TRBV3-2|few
CASRPYRGGNEQFF
TGTGCCAGCAGACCTTATAGGGGGGGGAATGAGCAGTTCTTC
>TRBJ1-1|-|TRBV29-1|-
CSVEVGGQGTEAFF
TGCAGCGTTGAAGTAGGGGGACAAGGCACTGAAGCTTTCTTT
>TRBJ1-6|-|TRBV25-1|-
CASSEELFTNSPLHF
TGTGCCAGCAGTGAAGAATTATTTACGAATTCACCCCTCCACTTT
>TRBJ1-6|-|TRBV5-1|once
CASRLLGENSPLHF
TGCGCCAGCAGACTATTAGGGGAGAATTCACCCCTCCACTTT
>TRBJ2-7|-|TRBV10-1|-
CASSESGDYEQYF
TGCGCCAGCAGTGAATCAGGGGACTACGAGCAGTACTTC
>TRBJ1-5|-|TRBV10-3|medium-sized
CAVNGAGDGMPQHF
TGTGCCGTAAACGGGGCAGGGGACGGGATGCCCCAGCATTTT
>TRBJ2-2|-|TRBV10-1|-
CASSEQLPKTAGELFF
TGCGCCAGCAGTGAGCAACTCCCAAAAACGGCCGGGGAGCTGTTTTTT
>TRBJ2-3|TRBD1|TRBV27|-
CASSPLLTGGTDTQYF
TGTGCCAGCAGTCCTCTTCTGACAGGGGGCACAGATACGCAGTATTTT
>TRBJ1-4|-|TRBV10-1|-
CASSPGEASNEKLFF
TGCGCCAGCAGTCCAGGTGAAGCGTCTAATGAAAAACTGTTTTTT
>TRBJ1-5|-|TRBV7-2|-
CASSLGGPQHF
TGTGCCAGCAGCTTGGGGGGGCCCCAGCATTTT
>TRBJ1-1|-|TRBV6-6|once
CASSYSPGEAFF
TGTGCCAGCAGTTACTCTCCTGGTGAAGCTTTCTTT
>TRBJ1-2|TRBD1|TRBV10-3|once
CAISWDRNSNYGYTF
TGTGCCATCAGTTGGGACAGGAACTCTAACTATGGCTACACCTTC
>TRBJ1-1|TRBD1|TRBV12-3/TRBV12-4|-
CASSQGQGHEAFF
TGTGCCAGCAGCCAAGGACAGGGCCATGAAGCTTTCTTT
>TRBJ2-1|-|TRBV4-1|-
CASSQGRGSSYNEQFF
TGCGCCAGCAGCCAAGGGCGGGGATCCTCCTACAATGAGCAGTTCTTC
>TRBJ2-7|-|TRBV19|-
CASSITGFYEQYF
TGTGCCAGTAGTATCACGGGATTCTACGAGCAGTACTTC
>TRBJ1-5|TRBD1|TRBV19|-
CASSIGGQLPRDQPQHF
TGTGCCAGTAGTATTGGGGGACAGCTACCTAGGGATCAGCCCCAGCATTTT
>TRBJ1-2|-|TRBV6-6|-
CASASGGGNYGYTF
TGTGCCAGCGCATCTGGGGGGGGTAACTATGGCTACACCTTC
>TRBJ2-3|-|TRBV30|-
CAWELGPDTQYF
TGTGCCTGGGAGTTGGGGCCAGATACGCAGTATTTT
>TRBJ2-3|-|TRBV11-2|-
CASSLRPDRSNTQYF
TGTGCCAGCAGCTTAAGGCCCGACAGAAGCAATACGCAGTATTTT
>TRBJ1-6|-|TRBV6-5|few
CATYTGFGSPLHF
TGTGCCACTTACACAGGGTTCGGTTCACCCCTCCACTTT
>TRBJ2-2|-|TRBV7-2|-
CASSSDGTNTGELFF
TGTGCCAGCAGCTCGGACGGGACGAACACCGGGGAGCTGTTTTTT
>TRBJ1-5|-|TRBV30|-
CAWATELNQPQHF
TGTGCCTGGGCCACAGAGCTCAATCAGCCCCAGCATTTT
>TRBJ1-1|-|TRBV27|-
CASSVDSFRETEAFF
TGTGCCAGCAGTGTGGACAGCTTCAGGGAGACTGAAGCTTTCTTT
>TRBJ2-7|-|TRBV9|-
CASSGLSYEQYF
TGTGCCAGCAGCGGCCTCTCCTACGAGCAGTACTTC
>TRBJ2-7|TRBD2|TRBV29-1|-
CSVQLGGVERNPTYEQYF
TGCAGCGTTCAGTTGGGGGGGGTGGAAAGGAATCCGACCTACGAGCAGTACTTC
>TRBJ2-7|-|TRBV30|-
CAWSLGGRYEQYF
TGTGCCTGGAGTTTGGGGGGTAGGTACGAGCAGTACTTC
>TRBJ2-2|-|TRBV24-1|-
CATSEEGWGGELFF
TGTGCCACCAGTGAGGAGGGCTGGGGCGGGGAGCTGTTTTTT
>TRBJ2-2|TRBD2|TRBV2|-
CASSSGGFTGELFF
TGTGCCAGCAGCTCCGGGGGGTTTACCGGGGAGCTGTTTTTT
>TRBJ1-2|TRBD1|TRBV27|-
CASRDRDYYGYTF
TGTGCCAGCAGGGACAGGGACTACTATGGCTACACCTTC
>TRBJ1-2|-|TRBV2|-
CASLFNYGYTF
TGTGCCAGCCTTTTTAACTATGGCTACACCTTC
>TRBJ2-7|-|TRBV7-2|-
CASSPGRRQSSYEQYF
TGTGCCAGCAGCCCGGGCCGTAGGCAGAGCTCCTACGAGCAGTACTTC